Sequencing of this TCR beta chain was carried out in a study of beta chain features in type 1 diabetes. Study observations and caveats: Among patients with Type 1 diabetes, TCRB CDR3s were moderately but significantly shorter in every one of the four CD4+ subsets. Patients' naive, central memory and Treg TCRB repertoires seemed closer to one another than those of healthy donors. Any HLA type influence on TCRB rearrangement was left unresolved here.

Looked up from germline, CDR1 is SGHAT and CDR2 is FQDESV (reference sequence). The CDR3 spans 17 residues. The ends were cut back, 3 bases at V and 9 bases at J, with 24 bases in the middle. Sequencing targeted expressed TCRB transcripts, as all isolated RNA had been reverse transcribed. TCRdb's table, derived via immunoSEQ multiplex PCR, lists solely in-frame clones and lacks some. Among approximately 470,000 clones listed, 30% were seen once. With respect to this clone: What it binds is unknown.

Input material: naive CD4+ T cells from blood. The receptor was derived from a man younger than 35 in good health. The chain combines TRBV11-1 with TRBJ2-1; D call uncertain. The DNA of the CDR3 is TGTGCCAGCAGCTTTCGGAAGCTCGGACGGCTACCTCGTGAGCAGTTCTTC. As protein: CASSFRKLGRLPREQFF.